This T cell receptor beta chain was captured in a study of blood T cells in healthy people across ages. Through a sample-barcoded 5' primer and a J-beta primer mix, a second PCR was run for roughly 6 to 12 cycles. TCRdb used MiXCR to reprocess the 5' RACE reads, holding one entry per CDR3 protein. In the table there are about 780,000 distinct CDR3 sequences, 62% of which are singletons. The CDR3 loop spans 15 amino acids. Trimming took off 0 bases at V and 5 bases at J, with 11 bases between the two ends. Germline assignment: CDR1 LGHNA and CDR2 YSLEER. The clonotype originates from a man younger than 45 in good health. The chain joins TRBV4-3 to TRBJ1-5, with D possibly being TRBD1 (6 bases). The specimen sequenced was blood. In nucleotides, the CDR3 is TGCGCCAGCAGCCAAGATCTGGGGGCCTATCAGCCCCAGCATTTT. This codes for CASSQDLGAYQPQHF.